Shown below are 4 T cell receptor beta chains from a single sample sequenced in a study of CD4+ T cells in melanoma. Profiling relied on immunoSEQ multiplex PCR, and the TCRdb table lists in-frame clones only, not all of them. Of about 50,000 clones in the sample, nearly 90% are singletons; the top ten hold 12%. Material for sequencing was peripheral blood. All receptors come from a human donor with melanoma.

The sample holds one count of this clone. One end of the junction is discordant with germline, which a read error may explain. The V gene is TRBV5-1, the J gene TRBJ1-2; D ambiguous. The CDR3 spans 14 residues. CDR1 and CDR2 (germline): SGHRS, YFSETQ. CDR3 nucleotide sequence: TGTGCCAGCAGCCCAAGGAACACCTGGTATGGCTACACCTTC. Amino acids: CASSPRNTWYGYTF.

The V call is TRBV20-1, the J call TRBJ2-7, with unresolved D. V lost 2 bases and J 7 bases, leaving 6 bases between the germline ends. The CDR3 length is 10 residues. The germline CDR1 and CDR2 sequences are DFQATT and SNEGSKA (reference sequence). The CDR3 region has the DNA TGCAGTGCTAGACAGGTGGAGCAGTACTTC. Residues: CSARQVEQYF.

The CDR3 DNA follows: TGTGCCAGCAGTTTACGGGGGGTTACTGAAGCTTTCTTT. This gives the protein CASSLRGVTEAFF. The chain joins TRBV28 to TRBJ1-1; TRBD1 might be the D (5 bases). V lost 2 bases to trimming and J lost 5 bases, with 9 bases between them. The CDR3 covers 13 residues. Germline lookup yields CDR1 MDHEN and CDR2 SYDVKM. The full variable domain, completed using reference TRBV28 and TRBJ1-1, is DVKVTQSSRYLVKRTGEKVFLECVQDMDHENMFWYRQDPGLGLRLIYFSYDVKMKEKGDIPEGYSVSREKKERFSLILESASTNQTSMYLCASSLRGVTEAFFGQGTRLTVV.

This clone was seen a handful of times. This chain connects TRBV2 to TRBJ2-2, with a possible D match to TRBD2 (6 bases). The length of the CDR3 is 15 residues. CDR1 and CDR2 (germline): SNHLY, FYNNEI. The germline V and J ends were trimmed by 6 bases and 0 bases, with 11 bases remaining between them. Written as DNA, the CDR3 is TGTGCCAGCAGGAGGACTACCGCGAACACCGGGGAGCTGTTTTTT. Amino acids: CASRRTTANTGELFF.